Shown below are 30 T cell receptor beta chains from a single sample sequenced in a study of blood T cell repertoires in COVID-19. Measured with immunoSEQ multiplex PCR; TCRdb has only the in-frame clones, and not every one. Among 200,000 to 250,000 clones listed, roughly 83% were seen once. What was sequenced was peripheral blood. The receptors stem from a man at least 80 years old with acute or convalescent COVID-19.

The CDR3 bases are TGTGCCAGCAGTGAAGGAACAGGGGGAATCAATGAGCAGTTCTTC. This codes for CASSEGTGGINEQFF. V is TRBV6-1 and J is TRBJ2-1; 8 positions agree with TRBD1. This CDR3 contains 15 residues. Germline CDR1 MNHNS, CDR2 SASEGT. V gave up 1 base and J gave up 6 bases; unmatched junction bases: 5.

The rearrangement joins TRBV7-6 to TRBJ1-6; weak D call: TRBD1 (5 bases). The CDR3 contains 17 residues. CDR1 SGHVS and CDR2 FNYEAQ come from the germline V gene. V lost 0 bases to trimming and J lost 0 bases, with 9 bases between them. The CDR3 region has the DNA TGTGCCAGCAGCTTAGCGGTGGGGGGCTCCTATAATTCACCCCTCCACTTT. Its translation is CASSLAVGGSYNSPLHF.

J is TRBJ1-4 and V is TRBV11-2; 10 bases align to TRBD1. The junction had 3 bases not matched to a gene; V was cut back by 3 bases and J by 5 bases. The CDR3 loop spans 15 amino acids. In germline, CDR1 is SGHAT, CDR2 FQNNGV. CDR3 nucleotides: TGTGCCAGCAGCTTTTGGGGACAGGGGAATGAAAAACTGTTTTTT. This gives the protein CASSFWGQGNEKLFF.

The CDR3 region has the DNA TGTGCCAGCAGCCCCCCCGAGGCGACCGGGAATAAGGAGCAGTTCTTC. Amino acids: CASSPPEATGNKEQFF. The V gene is TRBV5-5, the J gene TRBJ2-1, with D tentatively TRBD2 (5 bases). Germline V gene data show CDR1 as SGHKS and CDR2 as YYEKEE (reference sequence). This CDR3 spans 16 amino acids. Trimming shortened V by 4 bases and J by 10 bases, and 24 bases separated the two germline ends.

This sequence joins TRBV20-1 and TRBJ1-4; no clear D. Germline lookup yields CDR1 DFQATT and CDR2 SNEGSKA (reference sequence). The V end lost 3 bases, the J end lost 8 bases, and 7 bases lay between the germline ends. The CDR3 has 11 residues. The CDR3 is CSASLIEKLFF. CDR3 nucleotide sequence: TGCAGTGCTAGTTTAATAGAAAAACTGTTTTTT.

This sequence joins TRBV12-5 and TRBJ2-1; D perhaps matches TRBD1 (6 bases). This CDR3 has 13 amino acids. Looked up from germline, CDR1 is LGHNT and CDR2 is FRNRAP. V lost 6 bases and J 7 bases, leaving 13 bases between the germline ends. Here the CDR3 reads CASGATQGNEQFF. CDR3 nucleotide sequence: TGTGCTAGTGGAGCCACGCAGGGGAATGAGCAGTTCTTC.

This clone has just a few counts. This sequence joins TRBV5-5 and TRBJ1-1; D unresolved. The CDR3 length is 14 residues. CDR1 SGHKS and CDR2 YYEKEE come from the germline V gene (reference sequence). With 2 bases removed from V and 1 base from J, the gap between germline ends came to 9 bases. The CDR3 region has the DNA TGTGCCAGCAGCTTCAGCACGGGGAACACTGAAGCTTTCTTT. Its translation is CASSFSTGNTEAFF. Full variable domain (outside the CDR3, taken from reference TRBV5-5 and TRBJ1-1): DAGVTQSPTHLIKTRGQQVTLRCSPISGHKSVSWYQQVLGQGPQFIFQYYEKEERGRGNFPDRFSARQFPNYSSELNVNALLLGDSALYLCASSFSTGNTEAFFGQGTRLTVV.

The rearrangement uses TRBV6-5 and TRBJ2-5, with 8 nucleotides matching TRBD2. The V segment lost 9 bases and the J segment 2 bases; nucleotides outside the gene matches: 2. The germline V gene has CDR1 MNHEY and CDR2 SVGAGI. This CDR3 has 12 amino acids. Here the CDR3 DNA reads TGTGCCAGTAAGCGGGGGCAAGAGACCCAGTACTTC. Its protein is CASKRGQETQYF.

The chain uses TRBV3-1 (or the pseudogene TRBV3-2) and TRBJ2-1, with 8 bases identical to TRBD2. The trim removed 2 bases at V and 0 bases at J, leaving 3 bases unmatched. The CDR3 extends over 16 amino acids. Germline loops: CDR1 LGHDT, CDR2 YNNKEL (reference sequence). Here the CDR3 DNA reads TGTGCCAGCAGCCAATGGAGCGGGAGCTCCTACAATGAGCAGTTCTTC. Its protein is CASSQWSGSSYNEQFF.

The gene calls are TRBV28 and TRBJ1-2; D is perhaps TRBD1 (5 bases). Trimming cost V 6 bases and J 7 bases, with 21 bases left between them. The CDR3 spans 15 residues. Germline V gives CDR1 MDHEN, CDR2 SYDVKM. CDR3 bases: TGTGCCAGCAGCCCGAGTGGGTCTGGGGGGGGTGGCTACACCTTC. Protein sequence: CASSPSGSGGGGYTF.

The chain joins TRBV24-1 to TRBJ2-1, with 8 nucleotides matching TRBD2. CDR3 length: 18 residues. The J segment lost 7 bases and the V segment lost 3 bases, leaving 16 bases of the junction unmatched. Germline V gene sequence: CDR1 KGHDR, CDR2 SFDVKD. CDR3 region: CATSDTFGGAGVENEQFF. CDR3 coding DNA: TGTGCCACCAGTGATACCTTCGGGGGAGCGGGAGTGGAGAATGAGCAGTTCTTC.

The chain joins TRBV28 to TRBJ1-1; unclear D gene. The CDR3 runs 12 residues. The V end was cut by 6 bases, the J end by 1 base, with 6 bases between. Germline-derived CDR1 and CDR2 are MDHEN and SYDVKM. CDR3: CASSLPNTEAFF. The CDR3 coding sequence is TGTGCCAGCAGCCTCCCGAACACTGAAGCTTTCTTT.

The CDR3: CASSPSPKNTEAFF. The CDR3 DNA sequence: TGTGCCAGCAGCCCGAGCCCGAAGAACACTGAAGCTTTCTTT. This chain connects TRBV3-1 (or the pseudogene TRBV3-2) to TRBJ1-1, with D hard to call. The CDR3 loop spans 14 amino acids. The germline V and J ends were trimmed by 4 bases and 1 base, with 10 bases remaining between them. From germline, CDR1 is LGHDT and CDR2 YNNKEL (reference sequence).

The chain uses TRBV6-2 or TRBV6-3 and TRBJ1-2; maybe TRBD1 (5 bases). V was pared by 2 bases and J by 2 bases, with 6 bases between. There are 13 residues in the CDR3. Germline V gene sequence: CDR1 MNHEY, CDR2 SVGEGT. In DNA, the CDR3 is TGTGCCAGCAGTTACGCAGGGAACTATGGCTACACCTTC. Residues: CASSYAGNYGYTF.

The chain joins TRBV7-3 to TRBJ2-7; 10 bases map to TRBD2. The DNA end lines up better with TRBJ2-1; the J call may be wrong. Germline values: CDR1 SGHTA, CDR2 FQGTGA. The CDR3 length is 17 residues. The CDR3 DNA reads as TGTGCCAGCAGCTTAACAGCGGGAGGGCCCTCCTACAATGAGCAGTTCTTC. Amino acid sequence: CASSLTAGGPSYNEQFF.

The V and J genes are TRBV24-1 and TRBJ2-1; D might be TRBD1 (6 bases). The CDR3 totals 13 residues. The V and J ends lost 1 base and 10 bases respectively, with 10 bases between them. Germline V CDR1 and CDR2: KGHDR, SFDVKD. The CDR3 region has the DNA TGTGCCACCAGTGATTTTGGTCAGGGGGAGCAGTTCTTC. Protein product: CATSDFGQGEQFF.

This chain joins TRBV28 and TRBJ1-5; D is unresolved. From germline, CDR1 is MDHEN and CDR2 SYDVKM. Trimming took 5 bases from V and 0 from J, leaving 8 bases between them. The CDR3 totals 14 residues. The CDR3 loop is CASSRDNSNQPQHF. The DNA for the CDR3 is TGTGCCAGCAGTCGAGATAATAGCAATCAGCCCCAGCATTTT.

The chain uses TRBV28 and TRBJ1-1; weak D call: TRBD1 (6 bases). This CDR3 is built from 15 residues. Trimming left V 7 bases short and J 0 bases short, with 15 bases between. The germline V gene encodes CDR1 MDHEN and CDR2 SYDVKM. CDR3 amino acids: CASIVGTTMNTEAFF. CDR3 sequence (DNA): TGTGCCAGCATAGTGGGGACAACTATGAACACTGAAGCTTTCTTT.

V usage is TRBV6-5 and J usage is TRBJ1-2; the match to TRBD1 covers 8 bases. CDR1 is MNHEY, CDR2 SVGAGI, per germline. This CDR3 comprises 12 residues. V gave up 5 bases and J gave up 5 bases; unmatched junction bases: 1. The DNA of the CDR3 is TGTGCCAGCAGTACAGGGGGATATGGCTACACCTTC. Translation: CASSTGGYGYTF.

V and J are TRBV7-9 and TRBJ2-6; TRBD2 is a possible D gene (5 bases). Per the germline V gene, CDR1 is SEHNR and CDR2 is FQNEAQ (reference sequence). V dropped 8 bases and J dropped 4 bases, with 12 bases sitting between them. CDR3 length equals 14 residues. The CDR3, as DNA: TGTGCCAGCGATTCCGGGGTCGGGGCCAACGTCCTGACTTTC. This encodes CASDSGVGANVLTF.

The CDR3 here is CASSQGLGQYNEQFF. In DNA form, the CDR3 reads TGTGCCAGCAGCCAAGGCCTGGGACAGTACAATGAGCAGTTCTTC. The chain couples TRBV4-2 to TRBJ2-1; 7 bases agree with TRBD1. V shed 1 base, J shed 4 bases, and the junction held 4 bases outside the gene matches. Germline V gives CDR1 LGHNA, CDR2 YNFKEQ. The CDR3 spans 15 residues.

V gene TRBV2 combines with J gene TRBJ1-1, with TRBD1 matching 7 bases. Germline trimming cut 8 bases from V and 4 bases from J; bases unmatched to any gene: 7. The CDR3 totals 13 residues. From germline, CDR1 is SNHLY and CDR2 FYNNEI. The chain's CDR3 is CASGRQGSTEAFF. CDR3 nucleotides: TGTGCCAGCGGTCGACAGGGTAGCACTGAAGCTTTCTTT.

The chain carries TRBV5-1 and TRBJ2-7, with D possibly being TRBD1 (6 bases). Trimming took 1 base from V and 3 from J, leaving 11 bases between them. From germline, CDR1 is SGHRS and CDR2 YFSETQ. The CDR3 covers 14 residues. This CDR3 reads CASSLNRALYEQYF. In nucleotides, the CDR3 is TGCGCCAGCAGCTTGAACAGGGCCCTCTACGAGCAGTACTTC.

The chain recombines TRBV6-5 with TRBJ1-5; D is uncertain. Trimming stripped 5 bases from V and 0 bases from J, with 8 bases between. This CDR3 spans 14 amino acids. CDR1 and CDR2 (germline): MNHEY, SVGAGI. The CDR3 sequence is CASSHNYSNQPQHF. The DNA for the CDR3 is TGTGCCAGCAGTCACAATTATAGCAATCAGCCCCAGCATTTT.

DNA for the CDR3: TGTGCCAGCAGCCCACAGGGAGTCCTCTCCTACGAGCAGTACTTC. Translated: CASSPQGVLSYEQYF. The chain joins TRBV5-4 to TRBJ2-7, with TRBD1 as a possible D gene (6 bases). This CDR3 is 15 amino acids long. V dropped 4 bases and J dropped 0 bases, with 14 bases sitting between them. Germline V gene lookup returns CDR1 SGHNT and CDR2 YYREEE (reference sequence).

The chain links TRBV28 to TRBJ1-2, with 9 bases matching TRBD1. The CDR3 runs to 14 residues. Germline CDR1 is MDHEN and CDR2 is SYDVKM. The junction had 6 bases not matched to a gene; V was cut back by 5 bases and J by 5 bases. As DNA, the CDR3 is TGTGCCAGCAGTGGAGCCGGGACAGGGTATGGCTACACCTTC. Amino acids: CASSGAGTGYGYTF.

The rearrangement joins TRBV5-1 to TRBJ2-3, with D maybe TRBD2 (6 bases). Germline V gene data show CDR1 as SGHRS and CDR2 as YFSETQ. The V end lost 1 base, the J end lost 6 bases, and 15 bases lay between the germline ends. The CDR3 covers 15 residues. The CDR3 DNA follows: TGCGCCAGCAGCTTGCAGGCCGGAGGGTCGGATACGCAGTATTTT. Translating it yields CASSLQAGGSDTQYF.

The chain links TRBV4-2 to TRBJ2-2, with 10 nucleotides matching TRBD2. Unmatched junction bases numbered 2, after V lost 4 bases and J lost 3 bases. The CDR3 contains 15 residues. Germline CDR1 and CDR2: LGHNA and YNFKEQ. The CDR3 DNA is TGTGCCAGCAGCCCGGGACTAGCGTACACCGGGGAGCTGTTTTTT. Translated, it gives CASSPGLAYTGELFF.

The gene calls are TRBV6-5 and TRBJ1-5; D is undetermined. V gave up 8 bases and J gave up 0 bases, with 14 bases separating them. The germline V gene encodes CDR1 MNHEY and CDR2 SVGAGI. There are 15 residues in the CDR3. CDR3 DNA sequence: TGTGCCAGCGGGCTGGCTGAGAGTAGCAATCAGCCCCAGCATTTT. It yields the protein CASGLAESSNQPQHF.

This clone was seen only once. The chain links TRBV27 to TRBJ2-1; D is ambiguous. Germline V gene lookup returns CDR1 MNHEY and CDR2 SMNVEV (reference sequence). The CDR3 is 12 residues long. The V end was cut by 4 bases, the J end by 2 bases, with 3 bases between. This CDR3 reads CASSSTYNEQFF. CDR3 nucleotides: TGTGCCAGCAGTTCCACCTACAATGAGCAGTTCTTC.